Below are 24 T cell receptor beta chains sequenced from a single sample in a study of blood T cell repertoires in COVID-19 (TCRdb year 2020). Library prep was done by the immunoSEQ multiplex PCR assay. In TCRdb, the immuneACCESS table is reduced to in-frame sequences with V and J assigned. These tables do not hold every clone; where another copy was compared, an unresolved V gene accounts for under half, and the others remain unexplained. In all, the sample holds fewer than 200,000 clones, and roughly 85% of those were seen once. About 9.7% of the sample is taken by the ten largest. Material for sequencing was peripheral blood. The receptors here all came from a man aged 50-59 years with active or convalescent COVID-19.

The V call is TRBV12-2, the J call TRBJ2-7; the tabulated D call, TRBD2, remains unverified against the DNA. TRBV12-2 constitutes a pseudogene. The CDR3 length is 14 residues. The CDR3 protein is CASRLRLGAYEQYF. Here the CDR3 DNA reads TGTGCAAGTCGCTTACGTCTAGGAGCCTACGAGCAGTACTTC.

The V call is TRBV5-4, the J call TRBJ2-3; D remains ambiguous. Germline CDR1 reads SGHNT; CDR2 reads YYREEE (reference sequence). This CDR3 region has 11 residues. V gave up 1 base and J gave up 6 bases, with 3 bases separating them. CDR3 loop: CASSLQDTQYF. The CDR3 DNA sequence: TGTGCCAGCAGCTTGCAGGATACGCAGTATTTT. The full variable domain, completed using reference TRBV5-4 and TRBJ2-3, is ETGVTQSPTHLIKTRGQQVTLRCSSQSGHNTVSWYQQALGQGPQFIFQYYREEENGRGNFPPRFSGLQFPNYSSELNVNALELDDSALYLCASSLQDTQYFGPGTRLTVL.

CDR3: CASSPPSGTSGAPYNEQFF. The CDR3 DNA reads as TGTGCCAGCTCACCACCTTCCGGGACTAGCGGGGCCCCCTACAATGAGCAGTTCTTC. The chain employs TRBV18 and TRBJ2-1; 13 positions match TRBD2. The CDR3 contains 19 residues. The ends lost 0 bases at V and 2 bases at J; junction bases unmatched: 7. The germline gives CDR1 KGHSH, CDR2 LQKENI.

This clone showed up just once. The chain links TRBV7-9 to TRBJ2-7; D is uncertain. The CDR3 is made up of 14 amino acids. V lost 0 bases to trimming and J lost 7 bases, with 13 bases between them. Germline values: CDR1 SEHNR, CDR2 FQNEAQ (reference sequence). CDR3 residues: CASSLALAADEQYF. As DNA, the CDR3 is TGTGCCAGCAGCTTAGCGCTCGCGGCGGATGAGCAGTACTTC.

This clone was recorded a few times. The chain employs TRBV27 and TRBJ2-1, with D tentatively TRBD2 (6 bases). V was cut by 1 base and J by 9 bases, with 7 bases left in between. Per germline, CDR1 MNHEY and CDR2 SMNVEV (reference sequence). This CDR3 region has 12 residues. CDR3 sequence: CASSLFGGEQFF. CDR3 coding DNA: TGTGCCAGCAGTTTATTCGGGGGTGAGCAGTTCTTC.

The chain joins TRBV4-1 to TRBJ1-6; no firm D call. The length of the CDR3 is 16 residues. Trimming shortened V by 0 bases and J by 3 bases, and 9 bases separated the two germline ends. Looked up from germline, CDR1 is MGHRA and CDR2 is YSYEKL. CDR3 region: CASSQDPGYYNSPLHF. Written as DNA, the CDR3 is TGCGCCAGCAGCCAAGACCCAGGATACTATAATTCACCCCTCCACTTT.

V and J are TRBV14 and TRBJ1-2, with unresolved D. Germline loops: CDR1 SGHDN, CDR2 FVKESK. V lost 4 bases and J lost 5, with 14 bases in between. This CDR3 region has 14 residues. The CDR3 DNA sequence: TGTGCCAGCAGCCTTACTACCGGCGTTTATGGCTACACCTTC. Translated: CASSLTTGVYGYTF.

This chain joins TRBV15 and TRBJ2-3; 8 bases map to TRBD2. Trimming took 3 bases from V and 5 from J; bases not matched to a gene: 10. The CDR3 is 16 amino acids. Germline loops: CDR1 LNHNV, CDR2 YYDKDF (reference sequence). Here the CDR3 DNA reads TGTGCCACCAGCAGGTTCGGGGGGGCCGCTGTAGATACGCAGTATTTT. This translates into CATSRFGGAAVDTQYF.

The CDR3 DNA reads as TGCGCCAGCAGCTTGGGTCTTGGAGTCTACGAGCAGTACTTC. This sequence encodes CASSLGLGVYEQYF. The V gene is TRBV5-1, the J gene TRBJ2-7, with unresolved D. The CDR3 consists of 14 residues. Germline CDR1 and CDR2: SGHRS and YFSETQ. V was cut by 0 bases and J by 3 bases, with 10 bases left in between.

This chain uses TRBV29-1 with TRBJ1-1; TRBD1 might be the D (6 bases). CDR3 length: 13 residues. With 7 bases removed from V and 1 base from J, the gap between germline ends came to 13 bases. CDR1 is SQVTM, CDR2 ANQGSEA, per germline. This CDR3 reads CSGGQTGNTEAFF. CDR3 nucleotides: TGCAGCGGTGGACAGACTGGGAACACTGAAGCTTTCTTT. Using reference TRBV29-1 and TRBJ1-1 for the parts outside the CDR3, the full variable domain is SAVISQKPSRDICQRGTSLTIQCQVDSQVTMMFWYRQQPGQSLTLIATANQGSEATYESGFVIDKFPISRPNLTFSTLTVSNMSPEDSSIYLCSGGQTGNTEAFFGQGTRLTVV.

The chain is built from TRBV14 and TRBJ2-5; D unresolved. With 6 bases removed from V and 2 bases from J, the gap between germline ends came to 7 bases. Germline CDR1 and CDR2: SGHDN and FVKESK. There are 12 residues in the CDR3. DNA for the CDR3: TGTGCCAGCAGTTATAAACAAGAGACCCAGTACTTC. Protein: CASSYKQETQYF.

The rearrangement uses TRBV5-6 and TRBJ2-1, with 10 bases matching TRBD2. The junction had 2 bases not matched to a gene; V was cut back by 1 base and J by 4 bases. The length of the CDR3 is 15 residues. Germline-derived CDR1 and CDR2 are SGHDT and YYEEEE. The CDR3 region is CASSLSGRGYNEQFF. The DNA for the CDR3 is TGTGCCAGCAGCTTGAGCGGGAGGGGTTACAATGAGCAGTTCTTC.

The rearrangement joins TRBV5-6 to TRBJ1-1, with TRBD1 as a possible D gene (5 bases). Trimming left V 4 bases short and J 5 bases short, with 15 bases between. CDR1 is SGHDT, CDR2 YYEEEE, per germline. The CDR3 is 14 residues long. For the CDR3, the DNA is TGTGCCAGCAGCCGCCGGGACCGGGGGACTGAAGCTTTCTTT. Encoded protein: CASSRRDRGTEAFF.

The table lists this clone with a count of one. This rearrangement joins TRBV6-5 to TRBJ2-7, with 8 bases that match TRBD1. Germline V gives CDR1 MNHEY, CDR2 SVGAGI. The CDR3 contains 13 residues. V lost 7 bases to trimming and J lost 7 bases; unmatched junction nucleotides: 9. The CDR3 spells CASNFQGAGEQYF. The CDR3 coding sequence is TGTGCCAGCAACTTCCAGGGGGCAGGGGAGCAGTACTTC.

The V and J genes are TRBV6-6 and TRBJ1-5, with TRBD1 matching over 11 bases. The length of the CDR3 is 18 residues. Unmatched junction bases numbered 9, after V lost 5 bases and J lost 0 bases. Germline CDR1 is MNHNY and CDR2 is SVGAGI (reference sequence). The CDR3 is CASSPSGQGVGSNQPQHF. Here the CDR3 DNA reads TGTGCCAGCAGTCCGTCGGGACAGGGGGTAGGTAGCAATCAGCCCCAGCATTTT.

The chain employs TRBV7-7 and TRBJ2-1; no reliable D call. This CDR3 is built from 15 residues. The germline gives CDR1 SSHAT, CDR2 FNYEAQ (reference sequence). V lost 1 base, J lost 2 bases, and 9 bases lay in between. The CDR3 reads CASSLGERAYNEQFF. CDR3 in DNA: TGTGCCAGCAGCTTAGGTGAACGAGCCTACAATGAGCAGTTCTTC.

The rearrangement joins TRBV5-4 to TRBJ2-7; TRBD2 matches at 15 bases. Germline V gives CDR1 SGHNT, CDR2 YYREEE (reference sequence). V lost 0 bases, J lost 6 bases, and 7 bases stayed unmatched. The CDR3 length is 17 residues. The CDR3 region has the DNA TGTGCCAGCAGCTTGGGGACTAGCGGGGGGGCGAGTATCGAGCAGTACTTC. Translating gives CASSLGTSGGASIEQYF.

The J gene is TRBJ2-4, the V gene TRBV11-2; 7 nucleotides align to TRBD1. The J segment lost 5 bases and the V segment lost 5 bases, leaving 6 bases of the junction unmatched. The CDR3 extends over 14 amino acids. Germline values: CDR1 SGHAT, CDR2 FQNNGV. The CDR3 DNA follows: TGTGCCAGCAGCCCCACGGGACAGCAAAACATTCAGTACTTC. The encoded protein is CASSPTGQQNIQYF.

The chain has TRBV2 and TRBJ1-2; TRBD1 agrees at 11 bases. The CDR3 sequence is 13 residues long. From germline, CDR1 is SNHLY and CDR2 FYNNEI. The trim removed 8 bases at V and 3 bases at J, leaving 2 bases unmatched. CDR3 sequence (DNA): TGTGCCAGCCCGGGACAGGGGGACTATGGCTACACCTTC. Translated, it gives CASPGQGDYGYTF.

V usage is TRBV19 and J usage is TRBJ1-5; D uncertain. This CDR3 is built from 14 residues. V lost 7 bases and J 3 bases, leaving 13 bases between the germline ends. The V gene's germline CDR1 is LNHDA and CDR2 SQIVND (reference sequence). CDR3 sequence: CASTAGLVNQPQHF. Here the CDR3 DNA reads TGTGCCAGTACCGCGGGGTTGGTCAATCAGCCCCAGCATTTT.

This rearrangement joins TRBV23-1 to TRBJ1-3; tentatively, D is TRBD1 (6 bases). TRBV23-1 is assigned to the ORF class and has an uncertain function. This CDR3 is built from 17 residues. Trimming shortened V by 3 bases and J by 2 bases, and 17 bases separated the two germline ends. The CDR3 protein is CASSHSGGGSTGNTIYF. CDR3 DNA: TGCGCCAGCAGTCATTCGGGAGGGGGGAGTACTGGAAACACCATATATTTT.

CDR3 residues: CASSQSWREQYF. The DNA for the CDR3 is TGTGCCAGCAGCCAATCGTGGAGAGAGCAGTACTTC. The rearrangement joins TRBV16 to TRBJ2-7; D gene uncertain. Germline-derived CDR1 and CDR2 are KGHSY and FQNENV. V lost 0 bases to trimming and J lost 7 bases, with 7 bases between them. The CDR3 covers 12 residues.

CDR3 region: CASSRTYSSYNSPLHF. The DNA for the CDR3 is TGTGCCAGCAGTCGCACCTATAGCTCCTATAATTCACCCCTCCACTTT. This chain joins TRBV27 and TRBJ1-6; the D is unclear. CDR3 length equals 16 residues. Trimming left V 5 bases short and J 0 bases short, with 11 bases between. Germline assignment: CDR1 MNHEY and CDR2 SMNVEV (reference sequence).

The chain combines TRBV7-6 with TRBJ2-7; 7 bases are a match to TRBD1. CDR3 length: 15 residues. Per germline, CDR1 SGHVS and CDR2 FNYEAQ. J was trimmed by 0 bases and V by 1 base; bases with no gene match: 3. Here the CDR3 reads CASSLGGQSSYEQYF. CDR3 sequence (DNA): TGTGCCAGCAGCTTAGGGGGACAGAGCTCCTACGAGCAGTACTTC. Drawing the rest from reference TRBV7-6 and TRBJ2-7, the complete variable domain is GAGVSQSPRYKVTKRGQDVALRCDPISGHVSLYWYRQALGQGPEFLTYFNYEAQQDKSGLPNDRFSAERPEGSISTLTIQRTEQRDSAMYRCASSLGGQSSYEQYFGPGTRLTVT.